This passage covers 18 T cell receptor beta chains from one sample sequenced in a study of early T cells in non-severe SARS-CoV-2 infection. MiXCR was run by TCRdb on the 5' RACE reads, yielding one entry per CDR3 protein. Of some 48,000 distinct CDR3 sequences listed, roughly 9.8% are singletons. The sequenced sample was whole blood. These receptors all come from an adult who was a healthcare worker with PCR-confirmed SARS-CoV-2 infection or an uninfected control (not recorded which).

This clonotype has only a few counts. This CDR3 is CASSLSPNTEAFF. The CDR3 DNA follows: TGTGCCAGCAGTTTATCCCCCAACACTGAAGCTTTCTTT. V usage is TRBV28 and J usage is TRBJ1-1; D is undetermined. Germline lookup yields CDR1 MDHEN and CDR2 SYDVKM. V was pared by 1 base and J by 2 bases, with 5 bases between. This CDR3 comprises 13 residues.

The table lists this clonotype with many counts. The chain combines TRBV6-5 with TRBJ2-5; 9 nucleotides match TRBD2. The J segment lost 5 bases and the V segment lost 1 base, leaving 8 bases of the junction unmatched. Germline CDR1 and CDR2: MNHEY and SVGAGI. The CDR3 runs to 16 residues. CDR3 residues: CASSYWASGTAETQYF. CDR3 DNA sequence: TGTGCCAGCAGTTACTGGGCTAGCGGGACGGCGGAGACCCAGTACTTC.

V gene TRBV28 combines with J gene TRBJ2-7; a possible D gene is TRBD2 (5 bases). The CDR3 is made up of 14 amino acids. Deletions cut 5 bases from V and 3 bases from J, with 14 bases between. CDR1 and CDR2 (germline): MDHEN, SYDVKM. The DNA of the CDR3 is TGTGCCAGCAGTCCGAACCTAGCAGTCTACGAGCAGTACTTC. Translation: CASSPNLAVYEQYF.

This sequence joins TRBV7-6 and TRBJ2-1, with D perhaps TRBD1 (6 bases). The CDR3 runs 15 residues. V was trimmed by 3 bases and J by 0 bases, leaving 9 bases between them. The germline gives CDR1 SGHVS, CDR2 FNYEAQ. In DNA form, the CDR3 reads TGTGCCAGCAGCTTCCAGGACAGCTCCTACAATGAGCAGTTCTTC. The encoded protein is CASSFQDSSYNEQFF.

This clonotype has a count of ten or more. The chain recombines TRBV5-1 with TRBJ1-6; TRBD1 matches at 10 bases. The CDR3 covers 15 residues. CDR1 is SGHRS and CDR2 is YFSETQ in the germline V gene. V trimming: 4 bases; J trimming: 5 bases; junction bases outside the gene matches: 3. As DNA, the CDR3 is TGCGCCAGCAGCGCCGGGACAGGGGATAATTCACCCCTCCACTTT. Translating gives CASSAGTGDNSPLHF.

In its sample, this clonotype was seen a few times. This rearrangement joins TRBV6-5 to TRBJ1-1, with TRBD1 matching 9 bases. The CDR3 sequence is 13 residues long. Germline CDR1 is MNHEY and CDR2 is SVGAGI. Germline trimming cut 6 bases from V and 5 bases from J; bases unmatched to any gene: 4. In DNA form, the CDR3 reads TGTGCCAGCAGGGCAGACAGGGGGACTGAAGCTTTCTTT. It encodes CASRADRGTEAFF.

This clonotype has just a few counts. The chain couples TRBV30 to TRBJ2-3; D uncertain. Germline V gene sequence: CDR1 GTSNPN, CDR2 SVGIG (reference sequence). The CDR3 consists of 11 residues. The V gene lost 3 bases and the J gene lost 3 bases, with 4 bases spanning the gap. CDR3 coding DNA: TGTGCCTGGAGGAGAACAGATACGCAGTATTTT. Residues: CAWRRTDTQYF.

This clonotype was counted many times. CDR3 sequence: CASSLDSNYGYTF. CDR3 coding DNA: TGTGCCAGCAGCCTTGACAGCAACTATGGCTACACCTTC. V gene TRBV7-9 combines with J gene TRBJ1-2; a weak D match, TRBD1 (5 bases). In germline, CDR1 is SEHNR, CDR2 FQNEAQ (reference sequence). The CDR3 is 13 residues long. The V end was cut by 5 bases, the J end by 2 bases, with 9 bases between.

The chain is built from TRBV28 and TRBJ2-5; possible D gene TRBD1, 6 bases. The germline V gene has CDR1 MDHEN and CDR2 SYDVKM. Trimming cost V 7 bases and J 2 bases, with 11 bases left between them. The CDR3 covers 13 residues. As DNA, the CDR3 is TGTGCCAGCACCCGAGGGACACAAGAGACCCAGTACTTC. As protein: CASTRGTQETQYF.

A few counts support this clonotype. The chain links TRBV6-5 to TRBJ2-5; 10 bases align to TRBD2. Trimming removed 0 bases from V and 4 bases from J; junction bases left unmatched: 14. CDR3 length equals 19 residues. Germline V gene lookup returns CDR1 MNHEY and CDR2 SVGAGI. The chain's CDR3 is CASSYSGASGSRLRETQYF. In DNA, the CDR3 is TGTGCCAGCAGTTACTCTGGGGCTAGCGGGAGTCGGTTAAGAGAGACCCAGTACTTC.

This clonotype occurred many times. The CDR3 here is CASSITPGGLDEQFF. In nucleotides, the CDR3 is TGTGCCAGCAGCATAACGCCGGGGGGCTTGGATGAGCAGTTCTTC. J is TRBJ2-1 and V is TRBV7-8; D is possibly TRBD2 (7 bases). The CDR3 runs to 15 residues. Deletions cut 5 bases from V and 8 bases from J, with 19 bases between. CDR1 is SGHVS, CDR2 FQNEAQ, per germline.

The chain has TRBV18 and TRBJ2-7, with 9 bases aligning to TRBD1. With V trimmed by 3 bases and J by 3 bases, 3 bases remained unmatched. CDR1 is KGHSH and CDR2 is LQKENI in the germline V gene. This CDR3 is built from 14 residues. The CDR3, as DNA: TGTGCCAGCTCACCGGGACAGGGTCTCTACGAGCAGTACTTC. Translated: CASSPGQGLYEQYF. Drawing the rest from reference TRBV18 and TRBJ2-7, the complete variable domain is NAGVMQNPRHLVRRRGQEARLRCSPMKGHSHVYWYRQLPEEGLKFMVYLQKENIIDESGMPKERFSAEFPKEGPSILRIQQVVRGDSAAYFCASSPGQGLYEQYFGPGTRLTVT.

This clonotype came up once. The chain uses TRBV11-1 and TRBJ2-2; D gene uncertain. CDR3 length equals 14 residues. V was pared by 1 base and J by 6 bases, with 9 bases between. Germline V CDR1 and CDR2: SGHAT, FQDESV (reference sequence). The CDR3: CASSLGSHSGELFF. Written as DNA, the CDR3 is TGTGCCAGCAGCTTAGGGTCCCACTCCGGGGAGCTGTTTTTT.

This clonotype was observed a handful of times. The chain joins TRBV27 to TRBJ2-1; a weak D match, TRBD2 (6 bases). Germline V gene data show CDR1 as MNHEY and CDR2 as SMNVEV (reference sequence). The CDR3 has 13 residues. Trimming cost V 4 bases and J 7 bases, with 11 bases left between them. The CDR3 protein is CASSWGTPNEQFF. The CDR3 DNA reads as TGTGCCAGCAGTTGGGGGACTCCTAATGAGCAGTTCTTC.

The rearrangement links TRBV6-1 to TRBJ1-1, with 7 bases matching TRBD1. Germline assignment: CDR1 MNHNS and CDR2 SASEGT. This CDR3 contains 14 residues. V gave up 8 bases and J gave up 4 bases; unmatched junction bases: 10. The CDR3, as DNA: TGTGCCAGCGAACAGACAGGGATGGGCACTGAAGCTTTCTTT. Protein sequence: CASEQTGMGTEAFF.

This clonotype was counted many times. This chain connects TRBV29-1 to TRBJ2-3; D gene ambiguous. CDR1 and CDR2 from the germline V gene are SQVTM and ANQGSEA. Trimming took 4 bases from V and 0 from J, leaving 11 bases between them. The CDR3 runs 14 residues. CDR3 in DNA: TGCAGCGTTGGGCGGCGGATTAGCACAGATACGCAGTATTTT. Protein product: CSVGRRISTDTQYF.

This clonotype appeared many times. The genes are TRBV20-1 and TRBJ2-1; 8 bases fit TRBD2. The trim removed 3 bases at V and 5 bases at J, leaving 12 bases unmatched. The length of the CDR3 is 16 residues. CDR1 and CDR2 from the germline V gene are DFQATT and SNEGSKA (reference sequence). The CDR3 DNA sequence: TGCAGTGCTAGGCCGAATCCCGCGGGAGGCCACAATGAGCAGTTCTTC. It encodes CSARPNPAGGHNEQFF.

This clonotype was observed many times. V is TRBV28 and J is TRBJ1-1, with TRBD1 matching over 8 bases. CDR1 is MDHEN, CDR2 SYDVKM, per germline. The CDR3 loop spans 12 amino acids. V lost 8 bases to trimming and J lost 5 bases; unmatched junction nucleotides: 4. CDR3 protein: CASWTGTTEAFF. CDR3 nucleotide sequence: TGTGCCAGCTGGACAGGGACGACTGAAGCTTTCTTT.